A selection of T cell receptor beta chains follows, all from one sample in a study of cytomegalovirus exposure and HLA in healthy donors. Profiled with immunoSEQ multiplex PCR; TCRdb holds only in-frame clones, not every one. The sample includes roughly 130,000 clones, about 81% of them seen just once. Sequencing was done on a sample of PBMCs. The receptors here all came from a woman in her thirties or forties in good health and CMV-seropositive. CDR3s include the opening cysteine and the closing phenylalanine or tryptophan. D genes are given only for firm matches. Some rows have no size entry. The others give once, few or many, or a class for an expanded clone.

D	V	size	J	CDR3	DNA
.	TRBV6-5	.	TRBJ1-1	CASKILRGDTEAFF	TGTGCCAGCAAAATATTACGGGGGGACACTGAAGCTTTCTTT
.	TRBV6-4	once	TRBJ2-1	CASSSHRGSEQFF	TGTGCCAGCAGTTCCCATAGGGGTAGTGAGCAGTTCTTC
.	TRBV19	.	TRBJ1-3	CATTQGTGNTIYF	TGTGCCACCACTCAGGGTACCGGAAACACCATATATTTT
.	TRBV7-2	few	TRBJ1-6	CASSVGTIVSPLHF	TGTGCCAGCAGCGTCGGGACAATCGTCTCCCCCCTCCACTTT
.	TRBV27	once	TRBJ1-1	CASSFPSRGSEAFF	TGTGCCAGCAGTTTCCCCAGCCGAGGATCTGAAGCTTTCTTT
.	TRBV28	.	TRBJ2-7	CASSLQGPLYEQYF	TGTGCCAGCAGTTTACAGGGCCCCTTGTACGAGCAGTACTTC
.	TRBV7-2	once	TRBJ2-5	CASSSRVLQETQYF	TGTGCCAGCAGCTCGCGCGTCCTGCAAGAGACCCAGTACTTC
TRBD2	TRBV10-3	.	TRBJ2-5	CAISESGLTSGLRKTQYF	TGTGCCATCAGTGAGTCGGGGCTCACTAGCGGACTTCGAAAGACCCAGTACTTC
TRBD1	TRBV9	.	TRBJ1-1	CASSGQGRHTEAFF	TGTGCCAGCAGCGGACAGGGACGGCACACTGAAGCTTTCTTT
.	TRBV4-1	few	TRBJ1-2	CASSQDQYGYTF	TGCGCCAGCAGCCAAGATCAATATGGCTACACCTTC
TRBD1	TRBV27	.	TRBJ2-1	CASRRQGVANNEQFF	TGTGCCAGCCGTCGACAGGGAGTAGCTAACAATGAGCAGTTCTTC
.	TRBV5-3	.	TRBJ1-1	CARSQEEGEAFF	TGTGCCAGAAGCCAGGAGGAGGGCGAAGCTTTCTTT
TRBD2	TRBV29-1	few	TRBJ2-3	CSVDPSGIRDTQYF	TGCAGCGTTGATCCTAGCGGGATCAGAGATACGCAGTATTTT
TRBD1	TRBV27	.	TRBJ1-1	CASSGPGGFDTEAFF	TGTGCCAGCAGCGGGCCAGGGGGATTTGACACTGAAGCTTTCTTT
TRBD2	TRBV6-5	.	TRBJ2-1	CASSLQAGGPRNEQFF	TGTGCCAGCAGTTTACAAGCGGGAGGGCCCCGTAATGAGCAGTTCTTC
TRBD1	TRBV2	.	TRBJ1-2	CASRDEIRGRYTF	TGTGCCAGCAGGGACGAAATCAGGGGGCGCTACACCTTC
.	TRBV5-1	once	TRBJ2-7	CASSLGLGSYEQYF	TGCGCCAGCAGCTTGGGCCTCGGGAGTTACGAGCAGTACTTC
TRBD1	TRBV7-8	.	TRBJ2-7	CASSEGTGGSLYEQYF	TGTGCCAGCAGCGAGGGGACAGGGGGCAGCCTGTACGAGCAGTACTTC
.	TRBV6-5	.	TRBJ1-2	CASSYSGAGYTF	TGTGCCAGCAGTTACTCAGGGGCTGGCTACACCTTC
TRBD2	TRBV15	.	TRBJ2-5	CATSRRLAGGQETQYF	TGTGCCACCAGCAGACGACTAGCGGGTGGGCAAGAGACCCAGTACTTC
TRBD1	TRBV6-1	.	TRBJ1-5	CATLEGQGRQPQHF	TGTGCCACCCTCGAGGGACAGGGAAGGCAGCCCCAGCATTTT
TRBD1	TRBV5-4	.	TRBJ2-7	CASSGTGGQEQYF	TGTGCCAGCAGCGGGACAGGGGGCCAAGAGCAGTACTTC
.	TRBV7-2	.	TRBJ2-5	CASSLILGPETQYF	TGTGCCAGCAGCTTAATACTGGGCCCGGAGACCCAGTACTTC
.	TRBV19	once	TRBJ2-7	CASEDRSSYEQYF	TGTGCCAGTGAGGACAGAAGCTCCTACGAGCAGTACTTC
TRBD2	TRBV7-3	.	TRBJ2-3	CASSLLTGGRDTQYF	TGTGCCAGCAGCTTACTCACGGGGGGGCGAGATACGCAGTATTTT
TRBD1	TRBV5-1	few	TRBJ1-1	CASSLRSTGQGVSEAFF	TGCGCCAGCAGCTTGCGGTCTACAGGACAGGGAGTCTCTGAAGCTTTCTTT
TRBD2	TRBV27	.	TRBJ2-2	CASSPTSGIAGELFF	TGTGCCAGCAGCCCCACTAGCGGGATCGCCGGGGAGCTGTTTTTT
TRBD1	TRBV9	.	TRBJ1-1	CASSVASSGGFTEAFF	TGTGCCAGCAGCGTAGCCTCTTCAGGGGGGTTCACTGAAGCTTTCTTT
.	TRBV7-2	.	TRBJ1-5	CATSGGAAQPQHF	TGTGCCACCTCGGGGGGGGCGGCACAGCCCCAGCATTTT
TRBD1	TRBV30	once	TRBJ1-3	CAWSGNRGASGNTIYF	TGTGCCTGGAGTGGAAACAGGGGCGCGTCTGGAAACACCATATATTTT
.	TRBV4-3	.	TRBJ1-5	CASSQTRTQPQHF	TGCGCCAGCAGCCAAACGAGAACTCAGCCCCAGCATTTT
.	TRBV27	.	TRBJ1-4	CASSPGQPGGEKLFF	TGTGCCAGCAGTCCCGGACAGCCGGGTGGTGAAAAACTGTTTTTT
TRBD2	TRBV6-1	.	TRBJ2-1	CASSASGGSYNEQFF	TGTGCCAGCAGTGCGAGCGGGGGGTCTTACAATGAGCAGTTCTTC
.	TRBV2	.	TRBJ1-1	CASSEQGNTEAFF	TGTGCCAGCAGCGAACAGGGGAACACTGAAGCTTTCTTT
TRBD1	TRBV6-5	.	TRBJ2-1	CASSQPRQGPNEQFF	TGTGCCAGCAGCCAACCGCGACAGGGCCCCAATGAGCAGTTCTTC
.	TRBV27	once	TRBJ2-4	CASSGIREGETKNIQYF	TGTGCCAGCAGTGGGATAAGGGAAGGGGAAACCAAAAACATTCAGTACTTC
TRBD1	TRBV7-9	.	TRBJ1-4	CASSSGQTPIIATNEKLFF	TGTGCCAGCAGCTCGGGACAGACTCCTATCATCGCAACTAATGAAAAACTGTTTTTT
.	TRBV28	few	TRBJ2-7	CASSPRSEQYF	TGTGCCAGCAGTCCCCGCAGCGAGCAGTACTTC
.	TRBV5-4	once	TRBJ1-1	CASSSFLNTEAFF	TGTGCCAGCAGCTCCTTTTTGAACACTGAAGCTTTCTTT
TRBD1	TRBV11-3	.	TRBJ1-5	CASSLAPDRGNQPQHF	TGTGCCAGCAGCTTAGCCCCGGACAGGGGAAATCAGCCCCAGCATTTT
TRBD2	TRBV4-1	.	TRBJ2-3	CASRKNPSGGTDTQYF	TGCGCCAGCAGAAAGAACCCCAGCGGGGGAACAGATACGCAGTATTTT
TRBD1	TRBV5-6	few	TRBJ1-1	CASSRRQGRAEAFF	TGTGCCAGCAGCCGACGACAGGGGAGGGCTGAAGCTTTCTTT
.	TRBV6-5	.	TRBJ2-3	CASKGRSTDTQYF	TGTGCCAGCAAGGGGAGGAGCACAGATACGCAGTATTTT
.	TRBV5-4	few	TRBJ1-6	CASSLSQGYSSPLHF	TGTGCCAGCAGCTTGTCGCAGGGTTATAGTTCACCCCTCCACTTT
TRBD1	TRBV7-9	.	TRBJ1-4	CASSPEKGARTNEKLFF	TGTGCCAGCAGCCCGGAAAAGGGGGCACGAACTAATGAAAAACTGTTTTTT
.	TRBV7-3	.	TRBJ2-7	CASSSTPGPAYEQYF	TGTGCCAGCAGCTCCACTCCGGGTCCAGCCTACGAGCAGTACTTC
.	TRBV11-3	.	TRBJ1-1	CASSYSGENTEAFF	TGTGCCAGCAGCTACAGCGGGGAAAACACTGAAGCTTTCTTT